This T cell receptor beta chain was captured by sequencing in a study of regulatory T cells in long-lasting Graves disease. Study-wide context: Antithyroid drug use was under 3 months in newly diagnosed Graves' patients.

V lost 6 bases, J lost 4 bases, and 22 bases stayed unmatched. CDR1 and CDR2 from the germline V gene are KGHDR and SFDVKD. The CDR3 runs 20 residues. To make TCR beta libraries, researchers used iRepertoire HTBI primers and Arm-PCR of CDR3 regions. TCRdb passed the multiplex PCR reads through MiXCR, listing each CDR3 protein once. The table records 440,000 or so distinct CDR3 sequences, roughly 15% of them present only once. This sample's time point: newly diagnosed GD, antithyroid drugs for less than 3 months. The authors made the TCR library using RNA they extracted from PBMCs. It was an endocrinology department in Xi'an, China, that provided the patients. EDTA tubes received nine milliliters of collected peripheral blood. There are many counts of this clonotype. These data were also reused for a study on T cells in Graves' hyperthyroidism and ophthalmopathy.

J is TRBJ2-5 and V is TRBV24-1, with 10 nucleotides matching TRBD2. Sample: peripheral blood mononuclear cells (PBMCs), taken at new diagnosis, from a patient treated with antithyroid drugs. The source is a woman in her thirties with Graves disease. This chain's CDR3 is CATSLSRRLAGVVEGETQYF. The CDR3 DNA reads TGTGCCACCAGTCTGTCAAGGCGCCTAGCGGGAGTCGTCGAGGGAGAGACCCAGTACTTC.